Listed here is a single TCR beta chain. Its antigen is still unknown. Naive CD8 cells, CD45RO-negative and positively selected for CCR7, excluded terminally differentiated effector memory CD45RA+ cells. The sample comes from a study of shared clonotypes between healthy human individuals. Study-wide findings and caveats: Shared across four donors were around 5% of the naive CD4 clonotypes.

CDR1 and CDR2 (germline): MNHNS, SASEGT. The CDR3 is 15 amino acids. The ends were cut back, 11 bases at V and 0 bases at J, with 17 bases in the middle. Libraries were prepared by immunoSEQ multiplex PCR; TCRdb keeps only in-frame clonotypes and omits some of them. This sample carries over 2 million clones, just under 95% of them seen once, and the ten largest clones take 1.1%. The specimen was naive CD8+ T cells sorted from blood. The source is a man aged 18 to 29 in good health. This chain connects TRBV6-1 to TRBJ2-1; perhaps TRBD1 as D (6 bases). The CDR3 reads CAGRPRQDSYNEQFF. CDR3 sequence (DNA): TGTGCCGGGCGTCCCCGACAGGACTCCTACAATGAGCAGTTCTTC.